These 4 T cell receptor beta chains were sequenced from one sample in a study of beta chain features in type 1 diabetes. Expressed TCRB transcripts got sequenced, as all isolated RNA was reverse transcribed. Sequencing used immunoSEQ multiplex PCR; TCRdb keeps in-frame clones, though not all of them. In the table there are about 620,000 clones, roughly 15% of which are singletons. Source material: naive CD4+ T cells from blood. These receptors were obtained from a man younger than 30 in good health.

The V and J genes are TRBV6-5 and TRBJ1-2, with TRBD1 identical over 10 bases. CDR1 is MNHEY and CDR2 is SVGAGI in the germline V gene. V was pared by 5 bases and J by 5 bases, with 8 bases of the junction left unmatched. The CDR3 is 15 residues long. The CDR3 spells CASSNTGTGVYGYTF. CDR3 DNA: TGTGCCAGCAGTAATACCGGGACAGGGGTTTATGGCTACACCTTC.

This clone showed up just a few times. The rearrangement links TRBV27 to TRBJ2-3, with unresolved D. This CDR3 spans 15 amino acids. V dropped 9 bases and J dropped 4 bases, with 20 bases sitting between them. The V gene's germline CDR1 is MNHEY and CDR2 SMNVEV (reference sequence). CDR3 nucleotide sequence: TGTGCCAGGGACCGTAAGGGCCGGGTTGCAGATACGCAGTATTTT. Its translation: CARDRKGRVADTQYF.

The count of this clone is one. The V call is TRBV5-4, the J call TRBJ2-4; D is undetermined. V was shortened by 1 base and J by 5 bases, with 4 bases between the two germline ends. This CDR3 is 12 amino acids long. Germline V gene lookup returns CDR1 SGHNT and CDR2 YYREEE (reference sequence). CDR3 sequence: CASSLWENIQYF. The CDR3 region has the DNA TGTGCCAGCAGCTTGTGGGAAAACATTCAGTACTTC.

There are a few counts of this clone. This chain joins TRBV11-2 and TRBJ2-7; 11 bases are a match to TRBD2. The ends lost 5 bases at V and 4 bases at J; junction bases unmatched: 7. Germline V CDR1 and CDR2: SGHAT, FQNNGV. The CDR3 is 15 residues long. Here the CDR3 DNA reads TGTGCCAGCAGCACCACTAGCGGGAGTAAGTACGAGCAGTACTTC. This codes for CASSTTSGSKYEQYF.